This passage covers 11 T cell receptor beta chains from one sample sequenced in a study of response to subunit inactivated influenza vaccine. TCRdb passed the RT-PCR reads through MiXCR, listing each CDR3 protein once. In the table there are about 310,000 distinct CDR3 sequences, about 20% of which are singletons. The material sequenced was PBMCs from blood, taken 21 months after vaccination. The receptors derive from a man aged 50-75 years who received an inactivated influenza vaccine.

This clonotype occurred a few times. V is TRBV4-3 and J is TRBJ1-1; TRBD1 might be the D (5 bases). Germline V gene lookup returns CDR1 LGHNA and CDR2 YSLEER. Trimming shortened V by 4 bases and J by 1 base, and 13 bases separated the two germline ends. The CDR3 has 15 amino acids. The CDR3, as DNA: TGCGCCAGCAGCCCTATGGGGACGGCGAACACTGAAGCTTTCTTT. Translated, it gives CASSPMGTANTEAFF.

The CDR3 DNA follows: TGTGCCAGCAGCTCCGACGGGACACGGGAGAACGAGCAGTACTTC. This translates into CASSSDGTRENEQYF. V and J are TRBV7-9 and TRBJ2-7; perhaps D is TRBD1 or TRBD2 (6 bases each). With 4 bases removed from V and 5 bases from J, the gap between germline ends came to 18 bases. CDR1 and CDR2 from the germline V gene are SEHNR and FQNEAQ (reference sequence). This CDR3 has 15 residues. Filled out from reference TRBV7-9 and TRBJ2-7, the complete variable domain reads DTGVSQNPRHKITKRGQNVTFRCDPISEHNRLYWYRQTLGQGPEFLTYFQNEAQLEKSRLLSDRFSAERPKGSFSTLEIQRTEQGDSAMYLCASSSDGTRENEQYFGPGTRLTVT.

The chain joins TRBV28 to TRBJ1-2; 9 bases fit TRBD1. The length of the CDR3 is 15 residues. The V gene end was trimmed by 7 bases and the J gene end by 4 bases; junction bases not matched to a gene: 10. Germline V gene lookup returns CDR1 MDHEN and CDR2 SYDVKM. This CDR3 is CASKPPGQGVYGYTF. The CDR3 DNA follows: TGTGCCAGCAAACCCCCGGGACAGGGTGTCTATGGCTACACCTTC.

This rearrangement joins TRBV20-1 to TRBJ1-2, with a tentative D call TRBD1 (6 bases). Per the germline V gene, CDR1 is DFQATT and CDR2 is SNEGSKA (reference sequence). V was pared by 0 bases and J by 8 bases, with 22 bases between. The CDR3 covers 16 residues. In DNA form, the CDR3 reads TGCAGTGCTAGAGATCCTTTAAGGGACACCCAAGGGGGCTACACCTTC. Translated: CSARDPLRDTQGGYTF.

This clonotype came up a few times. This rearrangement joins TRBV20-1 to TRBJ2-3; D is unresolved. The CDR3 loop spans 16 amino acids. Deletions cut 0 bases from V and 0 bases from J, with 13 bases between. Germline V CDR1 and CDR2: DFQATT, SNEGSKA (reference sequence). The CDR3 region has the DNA TGCAGTGCTAGAGAGTTAAGCATTTTTAGCACAGATACGCAGTATTTT. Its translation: CSARELSIFSTDTQYF.

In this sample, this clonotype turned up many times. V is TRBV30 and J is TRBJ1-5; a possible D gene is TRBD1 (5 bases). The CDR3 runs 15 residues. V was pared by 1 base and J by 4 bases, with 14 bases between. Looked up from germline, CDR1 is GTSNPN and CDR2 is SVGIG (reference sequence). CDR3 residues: CAWSAGPRRNQPQHF. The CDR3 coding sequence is TGTGCCTGGAGTGCGGGGCCCCGTCGAAATCAGCCCCAGCATTTT. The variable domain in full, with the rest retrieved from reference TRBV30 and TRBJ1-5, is SQTIHQWPATLVQPVGSPLSLECTVEGTSNPNLYWYRQAAGRGLQLLFYSVGIGQISSEVPQNLSASRPQDRQFILSSKKLLLSDSGFYLCAWSAGPRRNQPQHFGDGTRLSIL.

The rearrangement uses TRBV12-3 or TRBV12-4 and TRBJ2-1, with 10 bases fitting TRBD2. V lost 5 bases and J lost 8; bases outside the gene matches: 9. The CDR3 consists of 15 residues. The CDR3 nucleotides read TGTGCCAGCAGTGCTTTAGCGGGGGGATTGGATGAGCAGTTCTTC. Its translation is CASSALAGGLDEQFF.

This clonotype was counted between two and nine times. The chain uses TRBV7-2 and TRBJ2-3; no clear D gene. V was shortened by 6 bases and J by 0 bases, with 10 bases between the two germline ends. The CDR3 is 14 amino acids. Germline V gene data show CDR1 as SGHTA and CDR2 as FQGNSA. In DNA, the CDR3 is TGTGCCAGCAGTTTGGACCGAAGCACAGATACGCAGTATTTT. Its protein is CASSLDRSTDTQYF.

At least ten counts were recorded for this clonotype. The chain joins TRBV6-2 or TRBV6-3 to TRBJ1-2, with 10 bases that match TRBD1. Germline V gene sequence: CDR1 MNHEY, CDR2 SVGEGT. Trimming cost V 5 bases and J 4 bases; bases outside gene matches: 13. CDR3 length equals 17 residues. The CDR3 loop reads CASSPRTTGGQIYGYTF. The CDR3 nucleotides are TGTGCCAGCAGTCCGCGAACGACAGGGGGCCAAATCTATGGCTACACCTTC.

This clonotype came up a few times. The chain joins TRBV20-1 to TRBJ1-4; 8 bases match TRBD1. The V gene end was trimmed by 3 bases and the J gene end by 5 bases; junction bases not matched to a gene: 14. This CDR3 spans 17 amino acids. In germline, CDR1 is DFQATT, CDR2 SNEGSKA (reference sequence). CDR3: CSARAAKGQAANEKLFF. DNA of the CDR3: TGCAGTGCTAGGGCGGCCAAGGGACAGGCCGCAAATGAAAAACTGTTTTTT.

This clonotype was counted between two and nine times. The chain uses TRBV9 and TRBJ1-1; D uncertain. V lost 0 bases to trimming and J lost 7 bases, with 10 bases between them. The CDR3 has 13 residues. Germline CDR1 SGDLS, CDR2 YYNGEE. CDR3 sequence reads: CASSVGGEGEAFF. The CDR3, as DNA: TGTGCCAGCAGCGTAGGGGGTGAGGGTGAAGCTTTCTTT.